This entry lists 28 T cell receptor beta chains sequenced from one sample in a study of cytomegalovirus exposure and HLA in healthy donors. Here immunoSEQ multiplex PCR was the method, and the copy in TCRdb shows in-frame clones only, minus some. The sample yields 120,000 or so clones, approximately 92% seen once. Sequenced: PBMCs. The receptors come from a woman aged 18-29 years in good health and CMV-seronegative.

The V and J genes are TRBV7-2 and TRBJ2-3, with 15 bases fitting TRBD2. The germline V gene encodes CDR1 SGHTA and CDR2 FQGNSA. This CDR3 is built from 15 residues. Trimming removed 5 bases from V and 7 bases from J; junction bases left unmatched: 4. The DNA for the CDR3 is TGTGCCAGCAGCCTCGGACTAGCGGGGGGGCATACGCAGTATTTT. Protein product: CASSLGLAGGHTQYF. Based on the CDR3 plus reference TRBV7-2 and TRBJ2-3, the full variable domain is GAGVSQSPSNKVTEKGKDVELRCDPISGHTALYWYRQSLGQGLEFLIYFQGNSAPDKSGLPSDRFSAERTGGSVSTLTIQRTQQEDSAVYLCASSLGLAGGHTQYFGPGTRLTVL.

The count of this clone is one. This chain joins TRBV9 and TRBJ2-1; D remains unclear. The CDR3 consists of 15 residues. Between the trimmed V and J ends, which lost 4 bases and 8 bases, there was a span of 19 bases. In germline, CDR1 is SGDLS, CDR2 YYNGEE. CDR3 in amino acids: CASSPLTWFEDEQFF. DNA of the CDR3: TGTGCCAGCAGCCCTCTGACTTGGTTCGAGGATGAGCAGTTCTTC.

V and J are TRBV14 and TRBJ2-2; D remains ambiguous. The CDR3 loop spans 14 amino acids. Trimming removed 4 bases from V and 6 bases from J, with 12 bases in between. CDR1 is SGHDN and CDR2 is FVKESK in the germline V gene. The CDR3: CASSPSLYAGELFF. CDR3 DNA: TGTGCCAGCAGCCCCTCACTATACGCCGGGGAGCTGTTTTTT.

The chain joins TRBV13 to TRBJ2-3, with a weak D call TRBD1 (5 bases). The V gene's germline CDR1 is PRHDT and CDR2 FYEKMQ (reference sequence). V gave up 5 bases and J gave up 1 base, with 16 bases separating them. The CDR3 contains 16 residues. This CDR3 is CASSLFPGIGTDTQYF. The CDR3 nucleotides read TGTGCCAGCAGCCTTTTTCCAGGGATCGGCACAGATACGCAGTATTTT.

The CDR3 is CAWSQGVDSSNQPQHF. CDR3 nucleotide sequence: TGTGCCTGGAGTCAAGGAGTTGATAGTAGCAATCAGCCCCAGCATTTT. The rearrangement uses TRBV30 and TRBJ1-5; D unresolved. The CDR3 has 16 amino acids. V lost 2 bases, J lost 0 bases, and 14 bases lay in between. CDR1 is GTSNPN, CDR2 SVGIG, per germline (reference sequence). Full variable domain (missing parts from reference TRBV30 and TRBJ1-5): SQTIHQWPATLVQPVGSPLSLECTVEGTSNPNLYWYRQAAGRGLQLLFYSVGIGQISSEVPQNLSASRPQDRQFILSSKKLLLSDSGFYLCAWSQGVDSSNQPQHFGDGTRLSIL.

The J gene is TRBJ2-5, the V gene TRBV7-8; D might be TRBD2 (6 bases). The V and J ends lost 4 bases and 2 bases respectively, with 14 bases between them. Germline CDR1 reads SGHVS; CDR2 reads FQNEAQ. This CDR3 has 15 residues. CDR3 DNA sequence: TGTGCCAGCAGCTCCCGGGACTCCTCTCAAGAGACCCAGTACTTC. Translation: CASSSRDSSQETQYF.

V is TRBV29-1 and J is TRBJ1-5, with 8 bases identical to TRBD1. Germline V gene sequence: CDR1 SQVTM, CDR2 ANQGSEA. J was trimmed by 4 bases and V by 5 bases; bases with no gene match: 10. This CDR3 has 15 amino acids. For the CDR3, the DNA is TGCAGCGTTAGAAAAACAGGGGGTCCGAATCAGCCCCAGCATTTT. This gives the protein CSVRKTGGPNQPQHF.

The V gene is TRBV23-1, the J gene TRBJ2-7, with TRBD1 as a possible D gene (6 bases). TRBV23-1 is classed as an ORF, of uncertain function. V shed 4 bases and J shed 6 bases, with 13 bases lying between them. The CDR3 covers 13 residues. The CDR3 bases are TGCGCCAGCAGTCGGTCGGGACAAGGCGAGCAGTACGTC. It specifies CASSRSGQGEQYV.

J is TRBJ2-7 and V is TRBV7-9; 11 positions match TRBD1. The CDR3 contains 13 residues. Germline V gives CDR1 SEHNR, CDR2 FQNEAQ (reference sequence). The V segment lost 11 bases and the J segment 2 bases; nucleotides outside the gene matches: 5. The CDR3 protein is CASGTGGAYEQYF. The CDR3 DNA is TGTGCCTCCGGGACAGGGGGGGCCTACGAGCAGTACTTC.

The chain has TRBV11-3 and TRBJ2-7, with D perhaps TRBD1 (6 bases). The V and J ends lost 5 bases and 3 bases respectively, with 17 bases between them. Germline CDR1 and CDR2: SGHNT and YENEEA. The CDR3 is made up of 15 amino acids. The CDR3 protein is CASSPDSARGYEQYF. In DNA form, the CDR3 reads TGTGCCAGCAGCCCGGACAGCGCCCGGGGCTACGAGCAGTACTTC.

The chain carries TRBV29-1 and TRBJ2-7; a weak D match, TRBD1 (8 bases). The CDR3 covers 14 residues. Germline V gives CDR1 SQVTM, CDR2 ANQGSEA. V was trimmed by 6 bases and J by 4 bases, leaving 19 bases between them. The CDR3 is CSVDKGGTGYEQYF. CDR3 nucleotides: TGCAGCGTGGATAAGGGGGGGACAGGATACGAGCAGTACTTC.

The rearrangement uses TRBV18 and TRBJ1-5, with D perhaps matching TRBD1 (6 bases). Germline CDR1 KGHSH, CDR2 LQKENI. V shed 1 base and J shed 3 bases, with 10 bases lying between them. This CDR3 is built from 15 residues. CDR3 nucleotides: TGTGCCAGCTCACCACTTGGGGGCCACAATCAGCCCCAGCATTTT. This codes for CASSPLGGHNQPQHF.

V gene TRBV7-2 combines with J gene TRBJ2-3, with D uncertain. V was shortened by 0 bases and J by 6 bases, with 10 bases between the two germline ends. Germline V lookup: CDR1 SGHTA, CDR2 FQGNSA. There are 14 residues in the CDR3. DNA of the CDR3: TGTGCCAGCAGCTTAGCCCAGACTCTGGATACGCAGTATTTT. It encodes CASSLAQTLDTQYF.

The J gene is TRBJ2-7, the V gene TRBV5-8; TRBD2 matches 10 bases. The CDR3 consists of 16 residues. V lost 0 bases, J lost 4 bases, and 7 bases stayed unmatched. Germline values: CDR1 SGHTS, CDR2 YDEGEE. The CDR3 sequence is CASSLASSLAGYEQYV. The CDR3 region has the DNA TGTGCCAGCAGCTTGGCCTCCTCACTAGCGGGATACGAGCAGTACGTC.

The CDR3 DNA is TGTGCCAGCAGGCGACAGGGGCAAGAGACCCAGTACTTC. This gives the protein CASRRQGQETQYF. The genes are TRBV28 and TRBJ2-5; 8 bases are a match to TRBD1. The CDR3 is 13 residues long. In germline, CDR1 is MDHEN, CDR2 SYDVKM. With 6 bases clipped from V and 2 bases from J, the junction kept 2 bases outside the gene matches.

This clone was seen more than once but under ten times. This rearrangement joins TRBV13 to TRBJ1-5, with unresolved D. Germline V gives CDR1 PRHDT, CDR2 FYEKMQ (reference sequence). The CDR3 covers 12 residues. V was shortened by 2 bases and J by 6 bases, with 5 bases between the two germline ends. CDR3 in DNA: TGTGCCAGCAGCTTATCAGGTCAGCCCCAGCATTTT. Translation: CASSLSGQPQHF. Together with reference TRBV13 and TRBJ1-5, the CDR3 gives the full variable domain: AAGVIQSPRHLIKEKRETATLKCYPIPRHDTVYWYQQGPGQDPQFLISFYEKMQSDKGSIPDRFSAQQFSDYHSELNMSSLELGDSALYFCASSLSGQPQHFGDGTRLSIL.

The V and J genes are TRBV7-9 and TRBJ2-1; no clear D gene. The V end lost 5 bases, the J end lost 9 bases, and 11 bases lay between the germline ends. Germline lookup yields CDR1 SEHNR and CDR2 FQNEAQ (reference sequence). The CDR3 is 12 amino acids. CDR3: CASSIGVGEQFF. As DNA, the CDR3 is TGTGCCAGCAGCATCGGAGTTGGTGAGCAGTTCTTC.

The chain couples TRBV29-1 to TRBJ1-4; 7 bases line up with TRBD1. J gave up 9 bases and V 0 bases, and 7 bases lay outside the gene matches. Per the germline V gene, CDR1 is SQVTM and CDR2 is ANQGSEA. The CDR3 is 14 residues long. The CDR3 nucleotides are TGCAGCGTTGAAGATTCGGGGGACAGCCAAAAACTGTTTTTT. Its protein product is CSVEDSGDSQKLFF. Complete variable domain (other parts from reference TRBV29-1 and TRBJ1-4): SAVISQKPSRDICQRGTSLTIQCQVDSQVTMMFWYRQQPGQSLTLIATANQGSEATYESGFVIDKFPISRPNLTFSTLTVSNMSPEDSSIYLCSVEDSGDSQKLFFGSGTQLSVL.

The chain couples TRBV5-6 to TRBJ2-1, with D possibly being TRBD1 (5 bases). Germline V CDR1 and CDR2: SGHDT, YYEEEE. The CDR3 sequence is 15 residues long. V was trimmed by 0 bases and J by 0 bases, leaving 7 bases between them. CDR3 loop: CASSLGGSSYNEQFF. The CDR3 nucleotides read TGTGCCAGCAGCTTGGGGGGCAGCTCCTACAATGAGCAGTTCTTC.

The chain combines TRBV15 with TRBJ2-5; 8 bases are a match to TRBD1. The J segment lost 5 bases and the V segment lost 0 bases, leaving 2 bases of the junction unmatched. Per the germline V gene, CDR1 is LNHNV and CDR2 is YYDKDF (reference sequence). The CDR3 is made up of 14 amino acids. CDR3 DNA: TGTGCCACCAGCAGAGATCAGGGGGCCGAGACCCAGTACTTC. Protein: CATSRDQGAETQYF. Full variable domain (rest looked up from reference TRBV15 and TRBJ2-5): DAMVIQNPRYQVTQFGKPVTLSCSQTLNHNVMYWYQQKSSQAPKLLFHYYDKDFNNEADTPDNFQSRRPNTSFCFLDIRSPGLGDTAMYLCATSRDQGAETQYFGPGTRLLVL.

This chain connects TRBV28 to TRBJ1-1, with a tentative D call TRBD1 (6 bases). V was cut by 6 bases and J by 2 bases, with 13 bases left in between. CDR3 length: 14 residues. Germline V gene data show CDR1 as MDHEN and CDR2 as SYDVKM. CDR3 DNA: TGTGCCAGCAGAAGCGGACAGCATAACACTGAAGCTTTCTTT. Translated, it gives CASRSGQHNTEAFF. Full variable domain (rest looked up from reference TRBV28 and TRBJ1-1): DVKVTQSSRYLVKRTGEKVFLECVQDMDHENMFWYRQDPGLGLRLIYFSYDVKMKEKGDIPEGYSVSREKKERFSLILESASTNQTSMYLCASRSGQHNTEAFFGQGTRLTVV.

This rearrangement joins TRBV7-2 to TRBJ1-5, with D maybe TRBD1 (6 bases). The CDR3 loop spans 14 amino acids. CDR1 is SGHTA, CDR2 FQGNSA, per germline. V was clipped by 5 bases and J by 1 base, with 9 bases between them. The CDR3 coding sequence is TGTGCCAGCAGCCGTGACAGGAGCAATCAGCCCCAGCATTTT. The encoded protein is CASSRDRSNQPQHF.

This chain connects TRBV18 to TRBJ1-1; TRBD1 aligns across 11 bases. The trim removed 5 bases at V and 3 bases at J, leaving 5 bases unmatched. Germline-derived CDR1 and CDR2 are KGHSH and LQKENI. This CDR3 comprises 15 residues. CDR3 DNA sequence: TGTGCCAGCTCAGGACAGGGGGCGCGGGACACTGAAGCTTTCTTT. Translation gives CASSGQGARDTEAFF.

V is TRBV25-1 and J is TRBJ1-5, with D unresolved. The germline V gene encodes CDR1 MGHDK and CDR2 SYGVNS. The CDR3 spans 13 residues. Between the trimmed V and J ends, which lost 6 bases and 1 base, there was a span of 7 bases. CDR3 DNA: TGTGCCAGCAGCCGGGAGAGCAATCAGCCCCAGCATTTT. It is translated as CASSRESNQPQHF.

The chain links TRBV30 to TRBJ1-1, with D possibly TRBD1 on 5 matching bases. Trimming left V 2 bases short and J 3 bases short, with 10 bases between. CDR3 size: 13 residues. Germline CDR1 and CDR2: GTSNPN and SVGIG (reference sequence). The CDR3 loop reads CAWSRGGDTEAFF. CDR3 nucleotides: TGTGCCTGGAGTAGGGGCGGCGACACTGAAGCTTTCTTT.

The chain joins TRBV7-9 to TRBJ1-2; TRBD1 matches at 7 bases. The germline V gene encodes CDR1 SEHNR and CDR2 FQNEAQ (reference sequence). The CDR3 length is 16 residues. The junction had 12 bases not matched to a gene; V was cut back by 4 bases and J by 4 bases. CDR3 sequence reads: CASSSGGQGGGYGYTF. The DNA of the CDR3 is TGTGCCAGCAGCTCAGGGGGGCAGGGAGGTGGCTATGGCTACACCTTC.

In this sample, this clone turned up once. The CDR3 spells CASSEGQVNQPQHF. DNA for the CDR3: TGTGCCAGCAGTGAAGGACAGGTCAATCAGCCCCAGCATTTT. The chain combines TRBV2 with TRBJ1-5; D may be TRBD1 (6 bases). The CDR3 spans 14 residues. Deletions cut 1 base from V and 3 bases from J, with 7 bases between. Germline V gene sequence: CDR1 SNHLY, CDR2 FYNNEI.

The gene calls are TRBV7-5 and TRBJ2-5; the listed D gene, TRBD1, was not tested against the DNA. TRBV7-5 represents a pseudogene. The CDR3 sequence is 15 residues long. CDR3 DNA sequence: TGTGTCAGAAGCTTCCGGGACAGGGTGCAAGAGACCCAGTACTTC. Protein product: CVRSFRDRVQETQYF.